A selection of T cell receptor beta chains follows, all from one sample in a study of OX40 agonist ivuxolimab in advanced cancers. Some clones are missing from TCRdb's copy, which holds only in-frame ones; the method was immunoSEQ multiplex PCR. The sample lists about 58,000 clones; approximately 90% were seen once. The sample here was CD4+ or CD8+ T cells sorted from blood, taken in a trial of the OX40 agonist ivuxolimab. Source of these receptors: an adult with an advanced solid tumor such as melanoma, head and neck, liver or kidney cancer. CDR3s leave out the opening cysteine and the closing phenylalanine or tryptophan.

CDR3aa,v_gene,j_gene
ASSLTSANYGYT,TRBV7-9,TRBJ1-2
ASSEYKGFDEQY,TRBV25-1,TRBJ2-7
ASSQARRVLNYGYT,TRBV4-1,TRBJ1-2
ASSRDVSYEQY,TRBV18,TRBJ2-7
ASSLEQAGGRETQY,TRBV5-1,TRBJ2-5
ASSAQGRGNEKLF,TRBV19,TRBJ1-4
ASSISRQGANSAF,TRBV19,TRBJ1-1
ASSPPGGPRALH,TRBV18,TRBJ1-6
ASASTGHLHLTAF,TRBV11-2,TRBJ1-1
ASSSGGPMSEKLF,TRBV6-1,TRBJ1-4
ACTLAGPADTQY,TRBV30,TRBJ2-3
ASSYSGRRTEAF,TRBV6-5,TRBJ1-1
ASSPQGGNTEAF,TRBV18,TRBJ1-1
ATGKGLGTEAF,TRBV19,TRBJ1-1
ASSEGALAGTSYEQY,TRBV6-1,TRBJ2-7
ASLRGEELDEQY,TRBV27,TRBJ2-7
ASSPTGTPIRGYT,TRBV27,TRBJ1-2
ASSLEWQTYGYT,TRBV7-9,TRBJ1-2
ASSDLGSSNQPQH,TRBV2,TRBJ1-5
ASTHTGTGSYEQY,TRBV2,TRBJ2-7
ASSPPGRPGQY,TRBV11-1,TRBJ2-7
ASSYGGLETQY,TRBV6-5,TRBJ2-5
ASSILGQARQPQH,TRBV19,TRBJ1-5
ASSLAGLAGVNEQF,TRBV7-7,TRBJ2-1
AISDRDRINTGELF,TRBV10-3,TRBJ2-2
ASRRTGSSGYT,TRBV27,TRBJ1-2
ASSPPGPNNQPQH,TRBV7-9,TRBJ1-5
ASSIDLAMAQY,TRBV19,TRBJ2-3
ASQKEGWGLGNQPQH,TRBV19,TRBJ1-5
ASSLGTTRGFTEAF,TRBV5-1,TRBJ1-1
ASSLTGLSYEQY,TRBV7-9,TRBJ2-7
ASSLGRAGGETQY,TRBV7-7,TRBJ2-5
ASSFSGSEKLF,TRBV5-4,TRBJ1-4
ASSLDRGIYGYT,TRBV5-5,TRBJ1-2
ASSDRDRVSEAF,TRBV10-2,TRBJ1-1
ASRIGTGYPLAQH,TRBV6-1,TRBJ1-5
ASSQTTVYGYT,TRBV18,TRBJ1-2
AAKAEGGTQY,TRBV5-4,TRBJ2-5